This T cell receptor beta chain came from a study of T cell repertoires in cytomegalovirus infection. TCRdb processed the reads anew with MiXCR; each CDR3 protein has one entry. The data contain approximately 200,000 distinct CDR3 sequences, roughly 28% of them seen just once; the ten biggest clones take up roughly 29%. This clonotype was found a few times. The origin of this receptor is a human donor in good health (CMV status not recorded). Some clones in this sample may be carry-over from other donors' samples. The material sequenced was PBMCs.

The CDR3 here is CASSFGDRAGSTQYF. Written as DNA, the CDR3 is TGTGCCAGCAGCTTCGGGGACAGGGCGGGTAGTACGCAGTATTTT. This rearrangement joins TRBV7-9 to TRBJ2-3, with TRBD1 identical over 9 bases. Germline V gives CDR1 SEHNR, CDR2 FQNEAQ (reference sequence). The CDR3 runs 15 residues. V lost 3 bases to trimming and J lost 8 bases; unmatched junction nucleotides: 9.